Following are 29 T cell receptor beta chains from one sample sequenced in a study of Graves' ophthalmopathy and Graves' hyperthyroidism. The TCR beta CDR3 regions underwent amplification from RNA transcripts. Amplification began with first-round RT-PCR using HTBI primers, then second-round multiplex PCR was performed. One entry per CDR3 protein, called by TCRdb with MiXCR from the multiplex PCR reads. The table records about 550,000 distinct CDR3 sequences, just under 40% of them present only once. Sequenced input: peripheral blood or thyroid tissue (not recorded which). These receptors originate from an adult man with Graves' hyperthyroidism.

This clonotype has only a few counts. This chain links TRBV24-1 with TRBJ2-2; 8 bases fit TRBD1. The CDR3 spans 16 residues. The germline CDR1 and CDR2 sequences are KGHDR and SFDVKD. Losses at the gene ends were 2 bases for V and 4 bases for J; bases not matched to a gene: 5. CDR3 DNA: TGTGCCACCAGTGATTACGGACAGGGCGCCACCGGGGAGCTGTTTTTT. Protein sequence: CATSDYGQGATGELFF.

In regard to this clonotype: The limits of the CDR3 on the DNA are not certain, so only TCRdb's listed CDR3 is given. This chain links TRBV7-9 with TRBJ2-2; the table calls TRBD1, which could not be checked here. Germline V gives CDR1 SEHNR, CDR2 FQNEAQ (reference sequence). The CDR3 is 22 residues long, counting both termini. The CDR3 loop reads CASSYTPGQPLQLHLRFGELFF.

This clonotype was counted once. The rearrangement joins TRBV5-5 to TRBJ1-1; the match to TRBD1 covers 7 bases. The germline V gene has CDR1 SGHKS and CDR2 YYEKEE (reference sequence). With 4 bases clipped from V and 6 bases from J, the junction kept 9 bases outside the gene matches. This CDR3 comprises 14 residues. This chain's CDR3 is CASSPTLQGAEAFF. CDR3 in DNA: TGTGCCAGCAGCCCTACGCTGCAGGGGGCTGAAGCTTTCTTT. Full variable domain (outside the CDR3, taken from reference TRBV5-5 and TRBJ1-1): DAGVTQSPTHLIKTRGQQVTLRCSPISGHKSVSWYQQVLGQGPQFIFQYYEKEERGRGNFPDRFSARQFPNYSSELNVNALLLGDSALYLCASSPTLQGAEAFFGQGTRLTVV.

Many counts were recorded for this clonotype. The V call is TRBV24-1, the J call TRBJ2-7, with 8 positions matching TRBD1. The trim removed 6 bases at V and 3 bases at J, leaving 3 bases unmatched. The germline V gene encodes CDR1 KGHDR and CDR2 SFDVKD. The CDR3 covers 13 residues. As DNA, the CDR3 is TGTGCCACCAGTTCGACAGGGGACTACGAGCAGTACTTC. The encoded protein is CATSSTGDYEQYF.

With respect to this clonotype: The junction departs from germline at one end; a sequencing error may be responsible. This chain joins TRBV20-1 and TRBJ2-5, with 11 bases lining up with TRBD2. Germline V gene lookup returns CDR1 DFQATT and CDR2 SNEGSKA (reference sequence). The CDR3 contains 17 residues. The CDR3 DNA follows: TGCAGTGCTAGAGATTTAGGTCTAGCGGGAGGACTCGAGACCCGGTACTTC. It codes for CSARDLGLAGGLETRYF.

The table lists this clonotype with many counts. The rearrangement links TRBV24-1 to TRBJ1-4, with D hard to call. The CDR3 consists of 13 residues. Trimming shortened V by 8 bases and J by 3 bases, and 9 bases separated the two germline ends. The germline V gene encodes CDR1 KGHDR and CDR2 SFDVKD. The CDR3: CATKGTANEKLFF. The CDR3 coding sequence is TGTGCCACCAAGGGTACAGCTAATGAAAAACTGTTTTTT.

The chain's CDR3 is CASTGRRRQPQHF. DNA of the CDR3: TGTGCCAGCACAGGGAGAAGAAGGCAGCCCCAGCATTTT. The V gene is TRBV2, the J gene TRBJ1-5; TRBD1 might be the D (5 bases). Trimming shortened V by 7 bases and J by 7 bases, and 14 bases separated the two germline ends. The CDR3 contains 13 residues. CDR1 is SNHLY and CDR2 is FYNNEI in the germline V gene.

The sample holds many counts of this clonotype. The rearrangement links TRBV10-3 to TRBJ2-3; no clear D gene. CDR1 ENHRY and CDR2 SYGVKD come from the germline V gene. The CDR3 has 11 residues. Between the trimmed V and J ends, which lost 4 bases and 6 bases, there was a span of 5 bases. CDR3 bases: TGTGCCATCAGTGCGTCCGATACGCAGTATTTT. Amino acid sequence: CAISASDTQYF.

About this clonotype: A much larger clone sits a single nucleotide away, making a read error possible. This chain uses TRBV19 with TRBJ1-1; D is ambiguous. The germline CDR1 and CDR2 sequences are LNHDA and SQIVND (reference sequence). This CDR3 is built from 13 residues. V gave up 2 bases and J gave up 3 bases, with 7 bases separating them. CDR3 bases: TGTGCCAGTAGTATATTCCCGGACACTGAAGCTTTCTTT. It codes for CASSIFPDTEAFF.

This clonotype was found many times. The rearrangement joins TRBV7-6 to TRBJ2-2, with 11 bases lining up with TRBD2. Unmatched junction bases numbered 0, after V lost 0 bases and J lost 6 bases. The CDR3 contains 15 residues. Germline-derived CDR1 and CDR2 are SGHVS and FNYEAQ. The DNA of the CDR3 is TGTGCCAGCAGCTTAGCACTAGCGGGAGCCGGGGAGCTGTTTTTT. Residues: CASSLALAGAGELFF.

The chain combines TRBV20-1 with TRBJ2-3; no reliable D call. CDR1 is DFQATT, CDR2 SNEGSKA, per germline (reference sequence). The CDR3 length is 11 residues. The V end lost 0 bases, the J end lost 4 bases, and 2 bases lay between the germline ends. The CDR3 DNA reads as TGCAGTGCTAGAGAGCCAGATACGCAGTATTTT. Its translation is CSAREPDTQYF.

This clonotype has at least ten counts. This sequence joins TRBV19 and TRBJ1-1; D possibly corresponds to TRBD1 (5 bases). Trimming took off 1 base at V and 7 bases at J, with 7 bases between the two ends. This CDR3 is 12 amino acids long. Germline CDR1 is LNHDA and CDR2 is SQIVND (reference sequence). In DNA form, the CDR3 reads TGTGCCAGTAGTATAGCAGGGCGTGAAGCTTTCTTT. This codes for CASSIAGREAFF. Supplemented by reference TRBV19 and TRBJ1-1, the full variable domain reads DGGITQSPKYLFRKEGQNVTLSCEQNLNHDAMYWYRQDPGQGLRLIYYSQIVNDFQKGDIAEGYSVSREKKESFPLTVTSAQKNPTAFYLCASSIAGREAFFGQGTRLTVV.

Only a few counts were recorded for this clonotype. V gene TRBV2 combines with J gene TRBJ2-3, with D possibly being TRBD2 (5 bases). Trimming stripped 1 base from V and 6 bases from J, with 17 bases between. This CDR3 comprises 16 residues. Germline CDR1 SNHLY, CDR2 FYNNEI. CDR3 amino acids: CASSEEGLLPADTQYF. The CDR3, as DNA: TGTGCCAGCAGTGAAGAAGGACTTCTTCCAGCGGATACGCAGTATTTT.

The chain has TRBV20-1 and TRBJ2-5; TRBD2 matches at 11 bases. Germline CDR1 reads DFQATT; CDR2 reads SNEGSKA (reference sequence). The junction had 8 bases not matched to a gene; V was cut back by 3 bases and J by 5 bases. CDR3 length: 15 residues. CDR3 sequence reads: CSASPLAGAGETQYF. CDR3 sequence (DNA): TGCAGTGCTAGCCCACTAGCGGGAGCGGGGGAGACCCAGTACTTC.

The chain joins TRBV5-1 to TRBJ2-2, with 8 positions matching TRBD2. The CDR3 extends over 18 amino acids. V trimming: 2 bases; J trimming: 2 bases; junction bases outside the gene matches: 11. Per germline, CDR1 SGHRS and CDR2 YFSETQ. In DNA form, the CDR3 reads TGCGCCAGCAGCTTAGCAGCGGGGGCCCTCCTTAACACCGGGGAGCTGTTTTTT. Translation gives CASSLAAGALLNTGELFF. Supplemented by reference TRBV5-1 and TRBJ2-2, the full variable domain reads KAGVTQTPRYLIKTRGQQVTLSCSPISGHRSVSWYQQTPGQGLQFLFEYFSETQRNKGNFPGRFSGRQFSNSRSEMNVSTLELGDSALYLCASSLAAGALLNTGELFFGEGSRLTVL.

This clonotype has at least ten counts. The J gene is TRBJ1-5, the V gene TRBV10-3, with 7 bases identical to TRBD1. The CDR3 is 14 amino acids. CDR1 is ENHRY, CDR2 SYGVKD, per germline. Germline trimming cut 9 bases from V and 0 bases from J; bases unmatched to any gene: 5. CDR3 in DNA: TGTGCCATTCAGGGGGGAAATAGCAATCAGCCCCAGCATTTT. Translating gives CAIQGGNSNQPQHF.

This chain connects TRBV12-5 to TRBJ2-3; D gene ambiguous. Between the trimmed V and J ends, which lost 4 bases and 2 bases, there was a span of 13 bases. Per germline, CDR1 LGHNT and CDR2 FRNRAP. The CDR3 is made up of 15 amino acids. The CDR3 is CASGWIVTHTDTQYF. CDR3 bases: TGTGCTAGTGGTTGGATAGTAACCCACACAGATACGCAGTATTTT.

This clonotype occurred many times. V is TRBV5-1 and J is TRBJ2-7; TRBD1 aligns across 12 bases. CDR3 length: 17 amino acids. Germline values: CDR1 SGHRS, CDR2 YFSETQ. V lost 3 bases to trimming and J lost 2 bases; unmatched junction nucleotides: 9. The CDR3: CASSSGTGGILTYEQYF. The CDR3 coding sequence is TGCGCCAGCAGCTCCGGGACAGGGGGCATCCTTACCTACGAGCAGTACTTC.

This chain joins TRBV28 and TRBJ1-1; the D is unclear. The CDR3 is made up of 13 amino acids. Germline-derived CDR1 and CDR2 are MDHEN and SYDVKM. Deletions cut 2 bases from V and 7 bases from J, with 11 bases between. The CDR3: CASSLIRPVEAFF. The CDR3 nucleotides are TGTGCCAGCAGTTTAATCAGGCCAGTTGAAGCTTTCTTT. Variable domain in full (rest from reference TRBV28 and TRBJ1-1): DVKVTQSSRYLVKRTGEKVFLECVQDMDHENMFWYRQDPGLGLRLIYFSYDVKMKEKGDIPEGYSVSREKKERFSLILESASTNQTSMYLCASSLIRPVEAFFGQGTRLTVV.

The chain uses TRBV19 and TRBJ1-6, with D possibly matching TRBD1 (5 bases). The CDR3 extends over 15 amino acids. V was cut by 3 bases and J by 8 bases, with 14 bases left in between. Germline loops: CDR1 LNHDA, CDR2 SQIVND (reference sequence). Here the CDR3 DNA reads TGTGCCAGTAGTATTGCCAGGGTCGCGGATTCACCCCTCCACTTT. It specifies CASSIARVADSPLHF.

This chain joins TRBV10-3 and TRBJ1-5; weak D call: TRBD1 (5 bases). In germline, CDR1 is ENHRY, CDR2 SYGVKD. This CDR3 is built from 15 residues. V shed 0 bases and J shed 7 bases, with 13 bases lying between them. The CDR3 DNA follows: TGTGCCATCAGTGAGTCAGGGCAGGGAGACCAGCCCCAGCATTTT. Amino acid sequence: CAISESGQGDQPQHF.

This sequence joins TRBV20-1 and TRBJ1-5; 10 bases line up with TRBD1. V shed 3 bases, J shed 3 bases, and the junction held 5 bases outside the gene matches. The CDR3 sequence is 15 residues long. Germline V gene data show CDR1 as DFQATT and CDR2 as SNEGSKA (reference sequence). CDR3 nucleotide sequence: TGCAGTGCTAGGTGGACAGGGGGTTTCAATCAGCCCCAGCATTTT. Translating it yields CSARWTGGFNQPQHF.

This clonotype has ten or more counts. The rearrangement uses TRBV15 and TRBJ1-5; D unclear. V dropped 1 base and J dropped 3 bases, with 13 bases sitting between them. CDR3 size: 16 residues. Germline values: CDR1 LNHNV, CDR2 YYDKDF (reference sequence). CDR3 amino acids: CATSRGRVWSNQPQHF. CDR3 in DNA: TGTGCCACCAGCAGAGGGAGGGTTTGGTCCAATCAGCCCCAGCATTTT.

This clonotype was seen a handful of times. The chain recombines TRBV19 with TRBJ2-2; a possible D gene is TRBD2 (5 bases). The CDR3 extends over 14 amino acids. Between the trimmed V and J ends, which lost 7 bases and 4 bases, there was a span of 13 bases. The germline V gene has CDR1 LNHDA and CDR2 SQIVND (reference sequence). The CDR3 DNA reads TGTGCCAGTATTACCGCCGGGATCACCGGGGAGCTGTTTTTT. Translation gives CASITAGITGELFF.

Many counts were recorded for this clonotype. This chain's CDR3 is CAISPGQNYEQYF. CDR3 sequence (DNA): TGTGCCATCAGCCCGGGACAGAACTACGAGCAGTACTTC. The rearrangement uses TRBV10-3 and TRBJ2-7; 7 bases fit TRBD1. Germline trimming cut 6 bases from V and 3 bases from J; bases unmatched to any gene: 5. Germline CDR1 reads ENHRY; CDR2 reads SYGVKD. The CDR3 covers 13 residues.

The chain employs TRBV2 and TRBJ2-2; 12 nucleotides match TRBD2. V gave up 7 bases and J gave up 7 bases; unmatched junction bases: 10. The CDR3 extends over 16 amino acids. Germline loops: CDR1 SNHLY, CDR2 FYNNEI. CDR3 sequence reads: CASTQTSGRTGGELFF. CDR3 nucleotide sequence: TGTGCCAGCACCCAGACTAGCGGGAGAACAGGCGGGGAGCTGTTTTTT.

This clonotype was picked up a small number of times. V gene TRBV6-1 combines with J gene TRBJ2-5, with 8 bases matching TRBD1. This CDR3 has 16 residues. V shed 5 bases and J 6 bases; nucleotides not matched to a gene: 14. The V gene's germline CDR1 is MNHNS and CDR2 SASEGT. The CDR3 sequence: CASSPLSGTGGKTQYF. As DNA, the CDR3 is TGTGCCAGCAGTCCATTATCCGGGACAGGAGGGAAGACCCAGTACTTC.

This clonotype has at least ten counts. The rearrangement joins TRBV4-2 to TRBJ2-7; no clear D. There are 16 residues in the CDR3. The V end lost 1 base, the J end lost 1 base, and 14 bases lay between the germline ends. Germline V gives CDR1 LGHNA, CDR2 YNFKEQ. The CDR3 DNA is TGTGCCAGCAGCCAAGTCTCGTCCCAGGCGTCCTACGAGCAGTACTTC. Its translation is CASSQVSSQASYEQYF.

This chain links TRBV7-3 with TRBJ1-5; 9 bases line up with TRBD1. The CDR3 runs 17 residues. Trimming took 5 bases from V and 6 from J; bases not matched to a gene: 14. Germline lookup yields CDR1 SGHTA and CDR2 FQGTGA. CDR3 sequence (DNA): TGTGCCAGCAGCCTAGGGGGAGACAGGGGGTTCTTTCAGCCCCAGCATTTT. It translates to CASSLGGDRGFFQPQHF.